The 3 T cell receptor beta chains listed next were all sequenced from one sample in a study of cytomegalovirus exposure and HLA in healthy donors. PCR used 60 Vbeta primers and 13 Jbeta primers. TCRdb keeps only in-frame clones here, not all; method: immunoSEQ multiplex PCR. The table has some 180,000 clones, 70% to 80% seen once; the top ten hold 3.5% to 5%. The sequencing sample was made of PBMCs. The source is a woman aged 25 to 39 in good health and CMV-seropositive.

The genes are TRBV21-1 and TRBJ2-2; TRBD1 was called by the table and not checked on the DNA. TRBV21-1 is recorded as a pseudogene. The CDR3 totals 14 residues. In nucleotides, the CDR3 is TGTGCCAGTGGTCGGGACAGGGACACCGGGGAGCTGTTTTTT. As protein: CASGRDRDTGELFF.

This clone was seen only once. The CDR3 region is CASSIAQGGASTDTQYF. The CDR3 DNA reads TGTGCCAGTAGTATAGCACAGGGAGGGGCTAGCACAGATACGCAGTATTTT. The chain couples TRBV19 to TRBJ2-3; TRBD2 is a possible D gene (7 bases). The V and J ends lost 1 base and 0 bases respectively, with 14 bases between them. In germline, CDR1 is LNHDA, CDR2 SQIVND (reference sequence). The CDR3 is made up of 17 amino acids.

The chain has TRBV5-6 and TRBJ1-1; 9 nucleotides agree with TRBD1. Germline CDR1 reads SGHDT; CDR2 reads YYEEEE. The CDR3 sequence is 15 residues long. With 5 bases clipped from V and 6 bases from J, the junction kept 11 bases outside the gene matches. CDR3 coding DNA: TGTGCCAGCAGATCCAGAACAGGGGGCCCGGCTGAAGCTTTCTTT. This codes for CASRSRTGGPAEAFF.